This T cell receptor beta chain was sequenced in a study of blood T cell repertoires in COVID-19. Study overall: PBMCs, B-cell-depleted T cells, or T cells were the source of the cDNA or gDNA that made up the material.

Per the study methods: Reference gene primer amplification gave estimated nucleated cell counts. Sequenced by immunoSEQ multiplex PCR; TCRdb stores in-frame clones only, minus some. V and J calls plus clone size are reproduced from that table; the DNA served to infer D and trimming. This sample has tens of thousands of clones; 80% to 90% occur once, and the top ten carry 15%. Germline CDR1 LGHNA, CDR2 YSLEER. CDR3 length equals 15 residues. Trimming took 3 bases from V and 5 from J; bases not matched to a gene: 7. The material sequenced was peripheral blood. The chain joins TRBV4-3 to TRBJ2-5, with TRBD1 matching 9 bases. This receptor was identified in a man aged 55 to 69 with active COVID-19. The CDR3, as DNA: TGCGCCAGCAGCCAGGGACAGGGTCGTTACGAGACCCAGTACTTC. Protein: CASSQGQGRYETQYF.